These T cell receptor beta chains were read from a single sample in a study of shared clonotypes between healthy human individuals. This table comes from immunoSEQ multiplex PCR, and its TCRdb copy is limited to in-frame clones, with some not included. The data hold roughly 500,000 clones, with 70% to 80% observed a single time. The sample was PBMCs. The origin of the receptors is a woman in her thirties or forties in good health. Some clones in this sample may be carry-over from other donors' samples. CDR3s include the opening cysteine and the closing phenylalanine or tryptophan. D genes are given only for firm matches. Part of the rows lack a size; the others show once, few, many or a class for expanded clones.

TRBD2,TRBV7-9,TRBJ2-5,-,TGTGCCAGCAGCTTACGGACTAGCGGTCTAGAGACCCAGTACTTC,CASSLRTSGLETQYF
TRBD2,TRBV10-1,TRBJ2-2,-,TGCGCCAGCAGTGACCCCGGGACTAGCGGAGTAAACACCGGGGAGCTGTTTTTT,CASSDPGTSGVNTGELFF
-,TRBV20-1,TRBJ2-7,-,TGCAGTGCTTGGGGGACTGGCGAGCAGTACTTC,CSAWGTGEQYF
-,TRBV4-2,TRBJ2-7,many,TGTGCCAGCAGCCTGCATCTCGGGGCCGACGAGCAGTACTTC,CASSLHLGADEQYF
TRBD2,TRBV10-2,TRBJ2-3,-,TGCGCCAGCAGGGGGACTAGCGGGAACACAGATACGCAGTATTTT,CASRGTSGNTDTQYF
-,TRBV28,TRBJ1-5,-,TGTGCCAGCAGTGAGGACCTCAATCAGCCCCAGCATTTT,CASSEDLNQPQHF
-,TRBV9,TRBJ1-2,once,TGTGCCAGTGGGGACGGAAACTATGGCTACACCTTC,CASGDGNYGYTF
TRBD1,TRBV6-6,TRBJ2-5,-,TGTGCCAGCAGTTACCCCGGGACAGCCCAAGAGACCCAGTACTTC,CASSYPGTAQETQYF
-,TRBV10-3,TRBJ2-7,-,TGTGCCATCAGTGAGTCACTTAGTTCGGTCGAGCAGTACTTC,CAISESLSSVEQYF
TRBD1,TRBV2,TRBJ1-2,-,TGTGCCAGCAGTGGGGGCGGGACAGTTGGCTACACCTTC,CASSGGGTVGYTF
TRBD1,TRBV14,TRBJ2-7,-,TGTGCCAGCAGCCAACCGGGACAGGGGTTCGACGAGCAGTACTTC,CASSQPGQGFDEQYF
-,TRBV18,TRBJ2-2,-,TGTGCCAGCTCACCGGACACAAACACCGGGGAGCTGTTTTTT,CASSPDTNTGELFF
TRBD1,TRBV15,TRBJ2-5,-,TGTGCCACCAGCGGTAGACAGGGTATTTGGGAGACCCAGTACTTC,CATSGRQGIWETQYF
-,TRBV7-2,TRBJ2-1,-,TGTGCCAGCGCGGGAACCCCTTCCTACAATGAGCAGTTCTTC,CASAGTPSYNEQFF
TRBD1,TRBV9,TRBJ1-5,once,TGTGCCAGCAGCGCCAAGGGGGCCAATCAGCCCCAGCATTTT,CASSAKGANQPQHF
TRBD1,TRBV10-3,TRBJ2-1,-,TGTGCCATCAGTGGGGGGACAGGGGTGGGTGAGCAGTTCTTC,CAISGGTGVGEQFF
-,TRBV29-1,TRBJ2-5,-,TGCAGCGATCGGGTCCAAGAGACCCAGTACTTC,CSDRVQETQYF
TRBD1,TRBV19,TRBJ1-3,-,TGTGCCACCGTCGGACAGGGACGGGGAAACACCATATATTTT,CATVGQGRGNTIYF
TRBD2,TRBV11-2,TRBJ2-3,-,TGTGCCAGCAGCTTAGGGGGCGGGAGTTCGGGAAATACGCAGTATTTT,CASSLGGGSSGNTQYF
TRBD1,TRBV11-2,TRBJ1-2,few,TGTGCCAGCAGCTTTGACAGGGAATTGGACAACTATGGCTACACCTTC,CASSFDRELDNYGYTF
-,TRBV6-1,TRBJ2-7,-,TGTGCCAGCAGTGAAAGAGAGCAGGGGAGCTCCTACGAGCAGTACTTC,CASSEREQGSSYEQYF
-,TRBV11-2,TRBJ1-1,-,TGTGCCAGCAGCTTCCAGAGAACTGAAGCTTTCTTT,CASSFQRTEAFF
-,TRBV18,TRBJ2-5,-,TGTGCCAGCTCACCACAGGCCACGGGCGGAGAGACCCAGTACTTC,CASSPQATGGETQYF
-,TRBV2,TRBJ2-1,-,TGTGCCAGCATTCTCCGGCACCCAGGGGATGAGCAGTTCTTC,CASILRHPGDEQFF
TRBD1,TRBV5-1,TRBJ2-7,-,TGCGCCAGCAGCAGGGGGCTCGACGAGCAGTACTTC,CASSRGLDEQYF
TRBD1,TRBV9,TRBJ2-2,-,TGTGCCAGCAGCGTAGCCGGGACAGGATACACCGGGGAGCTGTTTTTT,CASSVAGTGYTGELFF
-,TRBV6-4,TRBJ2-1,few,TGTGCCAGCAGTGACCTCACAGGGTCCAATGAGCAGTTCTTC,CASSDLTGSNEQFF
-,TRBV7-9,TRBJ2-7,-,TGTGCCAGCAGCTCAATTCCGGCCGTTTCCTACGAGCAGTACTTC,CASSSIPAVSYEQYF